The 31 T cell receptor beta chains given below trace back to one sample, sequenced in a study of OX40 agonist ivuxolimab in advanced cancers. Here immunoSEQ multiplex PCR was the method, and the copy in TCRdb shows in-frame clones only, minus some. The sample includes roughly 40,000 clones, around 93% of them seen just once. The sequences come from CD4+ or CD8+ T cells sorted from blood, collected in a trial of the OX40 agonist ivuxolimab. These receptors all come from an adult with an advanced solid tumor such as melanoma, head and neck, liver or kidney cancer.

This clone has only a few counts. The V gene is TRBV30, the J gene TRBJ2-1, with 9 bases that match TRBD1. This CDR3 has 14 residues. Germline CDR1 GTSNPN, CDR2 SVGIG (reference sequence). V lost 5 bases, J lost 8 bases, and 10 bases stayed unmatched. CDR3 sequence: CAWVAGTGSDEQFF. For the CDR3, the DNA is TGTGCCTGGGTCGCCGGGACAGGGTCCGATGAGCAGTTCTTC.

Points on this clone: This specimen includes other DNA sequences encoding the same CDR3. This rearrangement joins TRBV5-6 to TRBJ2-7; D is unresolved. V lost 3 bases, J lost 4 bases, and 5 bases lay in between. CDR3 size: 11 residues. CDR1 is SGHDT and CDR2 is YYEEEE in the germline V gene. The CDR3 sequence is CASSSGYEQYF. In nucleotides, the CDR3 is TGTGCCAGCAGCTCCGGATACGAGCAGTACTTC. Based on the CDR3 plus reference TRBV5-6 and TRBJ2-7, the full variable domain is DAGVTQSPTHLIKTRGQQVTLRCSPKSGHDTVSWYQQALGQGPQFIFQYYEEEERQRGNFPDRFSGHQFPNYSSELNVNALLLGDSALYLCASSSGYEQYFGPGTRLTVT.

V is TRBV2 and J is TRBJ2-5; no definite D call. Between the trimmed V and J ends, which lost 1 base and 2 bases, there was a span of 11 bases. Germline CDR1 is SNHLY and CDR2 is FYNNEI. The length of the CDR3 is 15 residues. CDR3 amino acids: CASSEEAGMQETQYF. CDR3 sequence (DNA): TGTGCCAGCAGTGAAGAGGCAGGAATGCAAGAGACCCAGTACTTC.

The gene calls are TRBV2 and TRBJ2-1, with 8 bases lining up with TRBD2. Germline values: CDR1 SNHLY, CDR2 FYNNEI. The CDR3 has 12 residues. With 5 bases clipped from V and 8 bases from J, the junction kept 2 bases outside the gene matches. The DNA for the CDR3 is TGTGCCAGCAGTCAGCGGGAGTATGAGCAGTTCTTC. This translates into CASSQREYEQFF.

The CDR3 sequence: CASSQVYLSGELFF. The CDR3 nucleotides read TGCGCCAGCAGCCAAGTTTACCTCTCCGGGGAGCTGTTTTTT. The V and J genes are TRBV4-1 and TRBJ2-2; D gene ambiguous. CDR1 and CDR2 from the germline V gene are MGHRA and YSYEKL. The length of the CDR3 is 14 residues. V lost 1 base and J lost 6, with 9 bases in between.

J is TRBJ2-3 and V is TRBV7-9, with D hard to call. The germline V gene encodes CDR1 SEHNR and CDR2 FQNEAQ (reference sequence). There are 13 residues in the CDR3. V lost 6 bases and J 2 bases, leaving 9 bases between the germline ends. In DNA form, the CDR3 reads TGTGCCAGCAGTTACGGGCCCACAGATACGCAGTATTTT. Translation gives CASSYGPTDTQYF.

Within the sample, this clone is medium-sized. The gene calls are TRBV19 and TRBJ1-1; unclear D gene. The length of the CDR3 is 15 residues. V lost 7 bases and J lost 0, with 15 bases in between. Germline V gene lookup returns CDR1 LNHDA and CDR2 SQIVND (reference sequence). The CDR3 region is CASTPGGGVNTEAFF. CDR3 nucleotide sequence: TGTGCCAGTACCCCCGGAGGTGGGGTGAACACTGAAGCTTTCTTT.

The chain employs TRBV5-5 and TRBJ2-6, with a tentative D call TRBD2 (6 bases). Germline CDR1 reads SGHKS; CDR2 reads YYEKEE (reference sequence). The CDR3 totals 18 residues. The V end lost 4 bases, the J end lost 0 bases, and 17 bases lay between the germline ends. CDR3 sequence reads: CASSPGVAVSSGANVLTF. Here the CDR3 DNA reads TGTGCCAGCAGCCCGGGGGTAGCGGTCAGCTCTGGGGCCAACGTCCTGACTTTC.

CDR3 sequence reads: CASSPPDRGRYEQYF. As DNA, the CDR3 is TGTGCCAGCAGCCCCCCTGACAGGGGGCGATACGAGCAGTACTTC. The rearrangement links TRBV7-8 to TRBJ2-7, with 10 bases lining up with TRBD1. This CDR3 has 15 amino acids. Germline V lookup: CDR1 SGHVS, CDR2 FQNEAQ. Trimming cost V 5 bases and J 4 bases; bases outside gene matches: 8. The full variable domain, in which reference TRBV7-8 and TRBJ2-7 provide the parts outside the CDR3, is GAGVSQSPRYKVAKRGQDVALRCDPISGHVSLFWYQQALGQGPEFLTYFQNEAQLDKSGLPSDRFFAERPEGSVSTLKIQRTQQEDSAVYLCASSPPDRGRYEQYFGPGTRLTVT.

The count of this clone is one. This chain links TRBV2 with TRBJ2-5; D gene uncertain. CDR1 is SNHLY and CDR2 is FYNNEI in the germline V gene. V gave up 4 bases and J gave up 0 bases, with 15 bases separating them. There are 16 residues in the CDR3. CDR3 nucleotide sequence: TGTGCCAGCAGTGGCTTTGGTCTGGTGGACCAAGAGACCCAGTACTTC. Residues: CASSGFGLVDQETQYF.

This chain connects TRBV13 to TRBJ2-7; no clear D gene. The CDR3 runs to 13 residues. V was shortened by 4 bases and J by 0 bases, with 7 bases between the two germline ends. Germline V gives CDR1 PRHDT, CDR2 FYEKMQ (reference sequence). CDR3 region: CASSSRSSYEQYF. The CDR3 bases are TGTGCCAGCAGCTCTAGGAGCTCCTACGAGCAGTACTTC.

The chain recombines TRBV7-2 with TRBJ1-2; D not resolved. Trimming pared 0 bases from V and 4 bases from J, leaving 3 bases between. The CDR3 covers 12 residues. Germline V gene data show CDR1 as SGHTA and CDR2 as FQGNSA. CDR3 coding DNA: TGTGCCAGCAGCTTAGCGCGCTATGGCTACACCTTC. It is translated as CASSLARYGYTF.

The rearrangement uses TRBV27 and TRBJ1-1; D perhaps matches TRBD1 (6 bases). With 2 bases removed from V and 1 base from J, the gap between germline ends came to 11 bases. Germline V gene sequence: CDR1 MNHEY, CDR2 SMNVEV (reference sequence). The CDR3 covers 15 residues. CDR3: CASSLGGHPNTEAFF. In nucleotides, the CDR3 is TGTGCCAGCAGTTTAGGGGGACATCCGAACACTGAAGCTTTCTTT.

The table lists this clone with a few counts. The V and J genes are TRBV27 and TRBJ1-1; D possibly corresponds to TRBD1 (6 bases). This CDR3 is built from 13 residues. Trimming took off 6 bases at V and 5 bases at J, with 13 bases between the two ends. Germline CDR1 is MNHEY and CDR2 is SMNVEV (reference sequence). This chain's CDR3 is CASRQGGWTEAFF. DNA of the CDR3: TGTGCCAGCAGACAGGGCGGTTGGACTGAAGCTTTCTTT.

V gene TRBV4-1 combines with J gene TRBJ2-1; D unresolved. The CDR3 totals 18 residues. V was shortened by 1 base and J by 9 bases, with 25 bases between the two germline ends. The germline V gene has CDR1 MGHRA and CDR2 YSYEKL. The CDR3 loop reads CASSQVVSAVLIPPEQFF. CDR3 bases: TGCGCCAGCAGCCAAGTAGTGTCCGCGGTCCTAATCCCCCCTGAGCAGTTCTTC.

Here the CDR3 reads CASSPFLAGEYYEQYF. The CDR3 bases are TGCGCCAGCAGCCCTTTTCTAGCGGGTGAATACTACGAGCAGTACTTC. This chain joins TRBV5-1 and TRBJ2-7, with 8 bases matching TRBD2. CDR1 and CDR2 from the germline V gene are SGHRS and YFSETQ. Losses at the gene ends were 4 bases for V and 3 bases for J; bases not matched to a gene: 12. The CDR3 has 16 residues.

The CDR3 reads CAWREQTEAFF. The CDR3 DNA follows: TGTGCCTGGCGGGAGCAGACTGAAGCTTTCTTT. The chain combines TRBV30 with TRBJ1-1; D unclear. Germline CDR1 and CDR2: GTSNPN and SVGIG (reference sequence). The V and J ends lost 5 bases and 5 bases respectively, with 9 bases between them. The CDR3 totals 11 residues.

The chain recombines TRBV5-6 with TRBJ2-7, with D possibly called TRBD1 or TRBD2 (5 bases each). The germline gives CDR1 SGHDT, CDR2 YYEEEE. This CDR3 has 13 amino acids. The V end lost 5 bases, the J end lost 3 bases, and 12 bases lay between the germline ends. Written as DNA, the CDR3 is TGTGCCAGCAGTCCGGGACCTAGCTACGAGCAGTACTTC. It encodes CASSPGPSYEQYF.

The V gene is TRBV21-1, the J gene TRBJ2-3. TRBV21-1 is shown as a pseudogene. The CDR3 contains 17 residues. CDR3 residues: CASSHWAAVRRPDTQYF. DNA of the CDR3: TGTGCCAGCAGCCACTGGGCGGCAGTTCGGAGACCAGATACGCAGTATTTT.

This clone was counted a single time. The chain couples TRBV13 to TRBJ2-7; D is possibly TRBD2 (6 bases). This CDR3 contains 15 residues. Looked up from germline, CDR1 is PRHDT and CDR2 is FYEKMQ (reference sequence). Between the trimmed V and J ends, which lost 4 bases and 3 bases, there was a span of 16 bases. CDR3 loop: CASSSPRESGYEQYF. The CDR3 DNA follows: TGTGCCAGCAGCTCACCCCGGGAGTCCGGCTACGAGCAGTACTTC.

The V and J genes are TRBV7-6 and TRBJ2-7, with D possibly TRBD2 on 7 matching bases. CDR1 and CDR2 from the germline V gene are SGHVS and FNYEAQ. Between the trimmed V and J ends, which lost 1 base and 2 bases, there was a span of 12 bases. The CDR3 spans 15 residues. In DNA form, the CDR3 reads TGTGCCAGCAGCTTAGAGGGGGGGCCCCCCTACGAGCAGTACTTC. This encodes CASSLEGGPPYEQYF.

The rearrangement joins TRBV19 to TRBJ2-6, with D possibly TRBD1 on 5 matching bases. Germline V gene sequence: CDR1 LNHDA, CDR2 SQIVND (reference sequence). This CDR3 spans 19 amino acids. V was trimmed by 0 bases and J by 1 base, leaving 16 bases between them. This CDR3 is CASSIDLRTSASGANVLTF. CDR3 in DNA: TGTGCCAGTAGTATAGATCTTCGGACATCCGCGTCTGGGGCCAACGTCCTGACTTTC. Full variable domain (remainder filled in from reference TRBV19 and TRBJ2-6): DGGITQSPKYLFRKEGQNVTLSCEQNLNHDAMYWYRQDPGQGLRLIYYSQIVNDFQKGDIAEGYSVSREKKESFPLTVTSAQKNPTAFYLCASSIDLRTSASGANVLTFGAGSRLTVL.

This clone occurred once. This chain uses TRBV30 with TRBJ2-7; D might be TRBD2 (6 bases). Between the trimmed V and J ends, which lost 1 base and 0 bases, there was a span of 13 bases. Germline loops: CDR1 GTSNPN, CDR2 SVGIG (reference sequence). The CDR3 has 15 amino acids. The CDR3: CAWSGPGLSSYEQYF. CDR3 coding DNA: TGTGCCTGGAGTGGTCCGGGACTTAGCTCCTACGAGCAGTACTTC.

The chain recombines TRBV28 with TRBJ2-2, with D maybe TRBD2 (6 bases). The CDR3 contains 14 residues. Trimming removed 10 bases at V and 5 bases at J, with 17 bases between. CDR1 MDHEN and CDR2 SYDVKM come from the germline V gene. CDR3 sequence reads: CAISAREGTGELFF. In DNA form, the CDR3 reads TGTGCCATCTCGGCGCGGGAAGGAACCGGGGAGCTGTTTTTT.

The chain combines TRBV28 with TRBJ2-1; no clear D. Trimming removed 6 bases at V and 5 bases at J, with 11 bases between. The germline gives CDR1 MDHEN, CDR2 SYDVKM. This CDR3 comprises 13 residues. The CDR3 region is CASRGGADNEQFF. CDR3 bases: TGTGCCAGCAGGGGCGGCGCTGACAATGAGCAGTTCTTC.

This sequence joins TRBV5-1 and TRBJ2-7; 7 nucleotides match TRBD1. This CDR3 contains 14 residues. Per germline, CDR1 SGHRS and CDR2 YFSETQ. Unmatched junction bases numbered 6, after V lost 1 base and J lost 5 bases. CDR3 loop: CASSLFGTANEQYF. CDR3 DNA: TGCGCCAGCAGCTTGTTTGGGACAGCCAACGAGCAGTACTTC.

The rearrangement joins TRBV29-1 to TRBJ2-7; TRBD1 matches 9 bases. The CDR3 consists of 13 residues. Germline V CDR1 and CDR2: SQVTM, ANQGSEA. V shed 5 bases and J 2 bases; nucleotides not matched to a gene: 4. The chain's CDR3 is CSVIRTGAYEQYF. Here the CDR3 DNA reads TGCAGCGTTATAAGGACAGGGGCCTACGAGCAGTACTTC.

This clone was seen only a few times. The chain joins TRBV7-5 to TRBJ2-2; the table assigns TRBD2, which was not confirmed against the DNA. TRBV7-5 is flagged as a pseudogene. This CDR3 has 17 amino acids. The chain's CDR3 is CARSLGNRDLVTGELFF. The CDR3 nucleotides read TGTGCCAGAAGCTTAGGGAACCGGGACTTGGTTACCGGGGAGCTGTTTTTT.

V gene TRBV5-5 combines with J gene TRBJ2-7; 13 bases are shared with TRBD2. Per germline, CDR1 SGHKS and CDR2 YYEKEE (reference sequence). This CDR3 region has 17 residues. The V and J ends lost 4 bases and 0 bases, in that order; junction bases with no gene match: 7. The CDR3 DNA follows: TGTGCCAGCAGCATGGGACTAGCGGGAACCATCTCCTACGAGCAGTACTTC. Protein: CASSMGLAGTISYEQYF.

This clone was recorded once. The V call is TRBV14, the J call TRBJ1-4; no reliable D call. The CDR3 loop spans 15 amino acids. Per germline, CDR1 SGHDN and CDR2 FVKESK. V shed 4 bases and J shed 5 bases, with 14 bases lying between them. This CDR3 is CASSPFGPGNEKLFF. The DNA for the CDR3 is TGTGCCAGCAGCCCCTTTGGTCCGGGAAATGAAAAACTGTTTTTT.

This rearrangement joins TRBV6-6 to TRBJ2-1, with D possibly matching TRBD1 (5 bases). The germline CDR1 and CDR2 sequences are MNHNY and SVGAGI (reference sequence). Trimming stripped 0 bases from V and 12 bases from J, with 12 bases between. The CDR3 is 13 amino acids. The CDR3 DNA follows: TGTGCCAGCAGTTACTCTTCCAGGGAATTGCAGTTCTTC. The encoded protein is CASSYSSRELQFF.